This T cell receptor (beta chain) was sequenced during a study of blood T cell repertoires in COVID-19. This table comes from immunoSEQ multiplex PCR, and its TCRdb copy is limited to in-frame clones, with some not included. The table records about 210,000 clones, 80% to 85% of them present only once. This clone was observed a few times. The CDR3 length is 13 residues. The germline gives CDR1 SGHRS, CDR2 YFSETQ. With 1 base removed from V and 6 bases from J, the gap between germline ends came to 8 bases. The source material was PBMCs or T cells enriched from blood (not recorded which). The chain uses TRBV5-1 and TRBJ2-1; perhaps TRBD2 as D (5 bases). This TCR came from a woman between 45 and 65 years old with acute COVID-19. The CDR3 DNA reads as TGCGCCAGCAGCTTGATGGGGAGCAATGAGCAGTTCTTC. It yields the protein CASSLMGSNEQFF.